The 25 T cell receptor beta chains in this list originate from one sample, sequenced in a study of blood T cell repertoires in COVID-19. Measured with immunoSEQ multiplex PCR; TCRdb has only the in-frame clones, and not every one. The sample comprises about 130,000 clones, about 76% of which are singletons, and roughly a fifth rests with the top ten. Sample: peripheral blood. These receptors all stem from a man older than 75 with acute or convalescent COVID-19.

The rearrangement joins TRBV6-5 to TRBJ1-5; D is unclear. This CDR3 is built from 14 residues. V lost 5 bases to trimming and J lost 6 bases, with 14 bases between them. The V gene's germline CDR1 is MNHEY and CDR2 SVGAGI. CDR3 in amino acids: CASSPLSNGQPQHF. The CDR3 nucleotides are TGTGCCAGCAGTCCGTTAAGTAACGGTCAGCCCCAGCATTTT.

The chain has TRBV7-9 and TRBJ2-5; a weak D match, TRBD2 (6 bases). Trimming cost V 4 bases and J 4 bases, with 13 bases left between them. The CDR3 spans 14 residues. Germline assignment: CDR1 SEHNR and CDR2 FQNEAQ (reference sequence). The CDR3 sequence: CASSSGDERETQYF. The CDR3 region has the DNA TGTGCCAGCAGCTCGGGGGATGAGCGAGAGACCCAGTACTTC.

The chain links TRBV18 to TRBJ1-1; TRBD1 might be the D (5 bases). Trimming stripped 2 bases from V and 4 bases from J, with 11 bases between. The CDR3 totals 14 residues. Germline-derived CDR1 and CDR2 are KGHSH and LQKENI. The CDR3, as DNA: TGTGCCAGCTCACCAATCCAGGGAGGCACTGAAGCTTTCTTT. This gives the protein CASSPIQGGTEAFF.

The rearrangement links TRBV10-3 to TRBJ1-6; perhaps TRBD1 as D (6 bases). CDR1 and CDR2 from the germline V gene are ENHRY and SYGVKD. This CDR3 contains 14 residues. V was pared by 4 bases and J by 10 bases, with 14 bases between. The CDR3, as DNA: TGTGCCATCAGTGCTGTAGGGGGAGGGTCACCCCTCCACTTT. It translates to CAISAVGGGSPLHF.

The rearrangement joins TRBV27 to TRBJ1-2; 7 bases align to TRBD1. The V gene end was trimmed by 5 bases and the J gene end by 4 bases; junction bases not matched to a gene: 13. Germline CDR1 is MNHEY and CDR2 is SMNVEV (reference sequence). The CDR3 length is 16 residues. The chain's CDR3 is CASSPGSLRDSYGYTF. CDR3 DNA: TGTGCCAGCAGTCCCGGCTCCCTCCGGGACAGCTATGGCTACACCTTC.

The sample holds a few counts of this clone. This CDR3 is CASSLVGDRGLSEQYF. Written as DNA, the CDR3 is TGTGCCAGCAGTCTGGTGGGGGACAGGGGGCTATCCGAGCAGTACTTC. The rearrangement joins TRBV27 to TRBJ2-7; 12 nucleotides match TRBD1. Germline V gene sequence: CDR1 MNHEY, CDR2 SMNVEV (reference sequence). This CDR3 comprises 16 residues. The V segment lost 5 bases and the J segment 6 bases; nucleotides outside the gene matches: 11.

This chain joins TRBV15 and TRBJ2-7, with 10 bases identical to TRBD1. The germline CDR1 and CDR2 sequences are LNHNV and YYDKDF (reference sequence). With 3 bases clipped from V and 3 bases from J, the junction kept 5 bases outside the gene matches. The CDR3 runs 15 residues. Written as DNA, the CDR3 is TGTGCCACCAGCAGGGGAAGGACAGGGGGCTACGAGCAGTACTTC. Translating gives CATSRGRTGGYEQYF. Drawing the rest from reference TRBV15 and TRBJ2-7, the complete variable domain is DAMVIQNPRYQVTQFGKPVTLSCSQTLNHNVMYWYQQKSSQAPKLLFHYYDKDFNNEADTPDNFQSRRPNTSFCFLDIRSPGLGDTAMYLCATSRGRTGGYEQYFGPGTRLTVT.

This sequence joins TRBV9 and TRBJ2-3; 10 bases match TRBD2. The V segment lost 0 bases and the J segment 5 bases; nucleotides outside the gene matches: 9. Germline V gene data show CDR1 as SGDLS and CDR2 as YYNGEE. This CDR3 comprises 17 residues. Here the CDR3 DNA reads TGTGCCAGCAGCGTAGTAGGGAGCGGGGGGGCCGGAGATACGCAGTATTTT. Protein: CASSVVGSGGAGDTQYF.

Only a few counts were recorded for this clone. The V call is TRBV19, the J call TRBJ2-2; weak D call: TRBD2 (5 bases). CDR1 and CDR2 from the germline V gene are LNHDA and SQIVND (reference sequence). The V gene lost 6 bases and the J gene lost 4 bases, with 12 bases spanning the gap. The CDR3 sequence is 14 residues long. CDR3 in DNA: TGTGCCAGTAGGGGAGAATCAGGCACCGGGGAGCTGTTTTTT. Protein: CASRGESGTGELFF.

The chain has TRBV18 and TRBJ2-1, with 9 bases lining up with TRBD2. The CDR3 sequence is 14 residues long. Germline V gene lookup returns CDR1 KGHSH and CDR2 LQKENI. V shed 3 bases and J 6 bases; nucleotides not matched to a gene: 3. The CDR3 DNA reads as TGTGCCAGCTCACCGGGACTAGCAGCCAATGAGCAGTTCTTC. The encoded protein is CASSPGLAANEQFF.

The genes are TRBV15 and TRBJ2-3; 8 nucleotides line up with TRBD2. In germline, CDR1 is LNHNV, CDR2 YYDKDF (reference sequence). The CDR3 is made up of 16 amino acids. J was trimmed by 0 bases and V by 0 bases; bases with no gene match: 2. The CDR3 spells CATSRDIAGSTDTQYF. The DNA of the CDR3 is TGTGCCACCAGCAGAGATATAGCGGGGAGCACAGATACGCAGTATTTT.

The chain is built from TRBV24-1 and TRBJ1-5, with D unclear. In germline, CDR1 is KGHDR, CDR2 SFDVKD. The CDR3 consists of 15 residues. The V end lost 3 bases, the J end lost 5 bases, and 13 bases lay between the germline ends. In DNA, the CDR3 is TGTGCCACCAGTGATCCCGCCGGCGGCGATCAGCCCCAGCATTTT. Protein: CATSDPAGGDQPQHF.

The chain has TRBV4-3 and TRBJ2-6, with D unresolved. V was cut by 1 base and J by 3 bases, with 7 bases left in between. Germline CDR1 reads LGHNA; CDR2 reads YSLEER. The CDR3 is 15 amino acids. The CDR3 region is CASSQATVGANVLTF. The DNA for the CDR3 is TGCGCCAGCAGCCAAGCCACAGTTGGGGCCAACGTCCTGACTTTC.

The V gene is TRBV10-2, the J gene TRBJ1-5; 8 bases map to TRBD1. Germline-derived CDR1 and CDR2 are WSHSY and SAAADI. The CDR3 has 14 amino acids. Germline trimming cut 7 bases from V and 3 bases from J; bases unmatched to any gene: 5. CDR3 DNA: TGCGCCAGCAACGGACAGGGCCCCAATCAGCCCCAGCATTTT. Its protein is CASNGQGPNQPQHF.

V usage is TRBV7-8 and J usage is TRBJ2-1; the D is unclear. This CDR3 comprises 15 residues. The V gene's germline CDR1 is SGHVS and CDR2 FQNEAQ. Trimming stripped 5 bases from V and 0 bases from J, with 11 bases between. CDR3 DNA sequence: TGTGCCAGCAGCCGTAGTTCGAGCTCCTACAATGAGCAGTTCTTC. Its translation is CASSRSSSSYNEQFF.

The V gene is TRBV7-9, the J gene TRBJ1-6; D not resolved. This CDR3 has 13 residues. The germline V gene has CDR1 SEHNR and CDR2 FQNEAQ (reference sequence). V lost 1 base and J lost 7, with 5 bases in between. The CDR3 DNA follows: TGTGCCAGCAGCTTAGACTTAAATTCACCCCTCCACTTT. This gives the protein CASSLDLNSPLHF.

The J gene is TRBJ2-2, the V gene TRBV12-3 or TRBV12-4; D unclear. V lost 5 bases and J lost 1, with 5 bases in between. The CDR3 covers 13 residues. The chain's CDR3 is CASSPGNTGELFF. Here the CDR3 DNA reads TGTGCCAGCAGTCCAGGGAACACCGGGGAGCTGTTTTTT.

The CDR3 reads CASSPREKNSPLHF. Written as DNA, the CDR3 is TGTGCCAGCAGCCCGCGGGAAAAGAATTCACCCCTCCACTTT. This chain links TRBV9 with TRBJ1-6; D is uncertain. The CDR3 length is 14 residues. V was pared by 4 bases and J by 7 bases, with 12 bases between. Germline CDR1 and CDR2: SGDLS and YYNGEE.

The chain has TRBV18 and TRBJ2-1, with D perhaps TRBD1 (5 bases). Trimming cost V 6 bases and J 11 bases, with 11 bases left between them. This CDR3 is built from 11 residues. Germline CDR1 is KGHSH and CDR2 is LQKENI. CDR3 DNA: TGTGCCAGCTCCGACAGACCAAAGCAGTTCTTC. Amino acid sequence: CASSDRPKQFF.

The J gene is TRBJ2-1, the V gene TRBV19, with TRBD2 matching over 15 bases. Trimming cost V 4 bases and J 8 bases; bases outside gene matches: 12. CDR1 and CDR2 (germline): LNHDA, SQIVND (reference sequence). The CDR3 is 18 amino acids. The CDR3 protein is CASSKGLAGGSRWDEQFF. In nucleotides, the CDR3 is TGTGCCAGTAGTAAGGGACTAGCGGGGGGAAGCAGGTGGGATGAGCAGTTCTTC.

This rearrangement joins TRBV5-4 to TRBJ2-7; 10 bases fit TRBD1. Germline lookup yields CDR1 SGHNT and CDR2 YYREEE (reference sequence). CDR3 length: 15 residues. The V and J ends lost 3 bases and 6 bases, in that order; junction bases with no gene match: 9. The CDR3 reads CASSSTGTGVGEQYF. The CDR3 DNA follows: TGTGCCAGCAGCTCCACCGGGACAGGGGTAGGCGAGCAGTACTTC.

This clone showed up just a few times. CDR3 region: CASSLGWAGEETQYF. CDR3 bases: TGTGCCAGCAGCCTTGGGTGGGCAGGGGAAGAGACCCAGTACTTC. The gene calls are TRBV7-9 and TRBJ2-5, with TRBD1 as a possible D gene (6 bases). Trimming left V 5 bases short and J 3 bases short, with 16 bases between. CDR1 is SEHNR, CDR2 FQNEAQ, per germline (reference sequence). The CDR3 runs to 15 residues.

The V and J genes are TRBV7-8 and TRBJ1-4, with TRBD1 matching over 7 bases. The CDR3 is 16 amino acids. With V trimmed by 5 bases and J by 2 bases, 8 bases remained unmatched. CDR1 and CDR2 from the germline V gene are SGHVS and FQNEAQ. In nucleotides, the CDR3 is TGTGCCAGCAGCCTGGGACAGCTGACTACTAATGAAAAACTGTTTTTT. Amino acid sequence: CASSLGQLTTNEKLFF. Looking up the rest from reference TRBV7-8 and TRBJ1-4 gives the full variable domain: GAGVSQSPRYKVAKRGQDVALRCDPISGHVSLFWYQQALGQGPEFLTYFQNEAQLDKSGLPSDRFFAERPEGSVSTLKIQRTQQEDSAVYLCASSLGQLTTNEKLFFGSGTQLSVL.

This clone was detected only once. This sequence joins TRBV27 and TRBJ1-3; TRBD1 aligns across 7 bases. CDR1 and CDR2 (germline): MNHEY, SMNVEV (reference sequence). J was trimmed by 3 bases and V by 0 bases; bases with no gene match: 5. The CDR3 contains 16 residues. In DNA form, the CDR3 reads TGTGCCAGCAGTTTATCCCTCGGGACAGTTGGAAACACCATATATTTT. Residues: CASSLSLGTVGNTIYF.

The CDR3 DNA follows: TGTGCCAGCAGCTTTTTAGGTCGGCAGGGGAATGTCAATGAGCAGTTCTTC. It translates to CASSFLGRQGNVNEQFF. The genes are TRBV5-4 and TRBJ2-1, with TRBD1 as a possible D gene (6 bases). Trimming removed 2 bases from V and 6 bases from J, with 21 bases in between. The CDR3 is 17 residues long. From germline, CDR1 is SGHNT and CDR2 YYREEE (reference sequence).